This T cell receptor beta chain came from a study of persistence of HIV-infected CD4 T cells. Study results and caveats: Compared with CD3/CD28-stimulated cells, CMV- and Gag-responding cells showed lower TCRbeta richness.

This clone was observed once. Its antigen remains unknown. This was the immunoSEQ version 4 assay in survey mode. Sequenced by immunoSEQ multiplex PCR; TCRdb stores in-frame clones only, minus some. The sample includes approximately 44,000 clones, 80% to 90% seen only once; the top ten take under 1.2%. Nonspecific anti-CD3/anti-CD28 bead stimulation represents the broad CD4+ T cell repertoire. Sorting selected CD4+ T cells upregulating both CD40 ligand and CD69. Donors had undetectable plasma HIV-1 RNA, under 50 copies/mL, for 4+ years. The V end was cut by 7 bases, the J end by 7 bases, with 13 bases between. There are 13 residues in the CDR3.

The chain combines TRBV12-3 or TRBV12-4 with TRBJ1-4, with D possibly being TRBD1 (5 bases). The sequenced sample was CD4+ T cells sorted from PBMCs after 18-hour stimulation, obtained from a patient who received antiretroviral therapy. The TCR sequence derives from an adult man with HIV who was CMV-seropositive. CDR3 amino acids: CASTLGGGEKLFF. The CDR3 DNA is TGTGCCAGCACCCTGGGTGGGGGTGAAAAACTGTTTTTT.